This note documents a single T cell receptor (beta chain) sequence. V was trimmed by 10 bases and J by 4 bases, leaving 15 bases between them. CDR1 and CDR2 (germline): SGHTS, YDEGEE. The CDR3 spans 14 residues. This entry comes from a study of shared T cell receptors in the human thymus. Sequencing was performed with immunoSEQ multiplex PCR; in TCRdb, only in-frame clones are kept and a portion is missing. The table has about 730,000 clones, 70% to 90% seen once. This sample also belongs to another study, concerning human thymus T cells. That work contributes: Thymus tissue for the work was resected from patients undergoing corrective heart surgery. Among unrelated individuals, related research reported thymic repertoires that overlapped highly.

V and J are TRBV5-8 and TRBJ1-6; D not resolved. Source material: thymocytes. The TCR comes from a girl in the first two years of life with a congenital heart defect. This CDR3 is CAPRGGTYNSPLHF. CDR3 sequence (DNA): TGTGCCCCCCGAGGTGGCACGTATAATTCACCCCTCCACTTT.